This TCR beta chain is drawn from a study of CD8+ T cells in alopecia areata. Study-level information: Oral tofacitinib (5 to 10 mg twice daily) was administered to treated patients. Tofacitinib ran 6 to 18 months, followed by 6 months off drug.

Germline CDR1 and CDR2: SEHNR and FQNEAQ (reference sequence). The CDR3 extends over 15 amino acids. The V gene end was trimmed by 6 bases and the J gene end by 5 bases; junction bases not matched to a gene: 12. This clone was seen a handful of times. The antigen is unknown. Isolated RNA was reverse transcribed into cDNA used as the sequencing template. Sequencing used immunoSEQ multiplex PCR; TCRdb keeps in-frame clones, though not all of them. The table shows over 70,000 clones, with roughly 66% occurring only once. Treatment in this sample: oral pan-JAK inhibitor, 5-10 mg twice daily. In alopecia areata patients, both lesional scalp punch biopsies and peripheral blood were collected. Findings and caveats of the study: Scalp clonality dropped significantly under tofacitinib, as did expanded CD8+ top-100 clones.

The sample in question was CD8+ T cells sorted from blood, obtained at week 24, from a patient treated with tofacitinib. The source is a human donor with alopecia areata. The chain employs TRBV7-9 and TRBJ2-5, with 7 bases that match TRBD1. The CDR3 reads CASRDYRDSGETQYF. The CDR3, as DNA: TGTGCCAGCAGAGATTACCGGGACAGTGGGGAGACCCAGTACTTC.